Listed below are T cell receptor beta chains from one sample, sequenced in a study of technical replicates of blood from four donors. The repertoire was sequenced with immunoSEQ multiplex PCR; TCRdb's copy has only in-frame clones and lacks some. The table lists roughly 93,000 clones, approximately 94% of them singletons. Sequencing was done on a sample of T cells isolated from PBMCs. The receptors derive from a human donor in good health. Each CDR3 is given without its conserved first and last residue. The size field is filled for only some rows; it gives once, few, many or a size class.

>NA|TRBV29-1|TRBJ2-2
SVGVAVTGELF
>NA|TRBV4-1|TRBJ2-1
ASSQGQGALNEQF
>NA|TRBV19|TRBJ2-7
ASRLAGVDGEQY
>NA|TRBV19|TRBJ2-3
ASSDAGTLSDTQY
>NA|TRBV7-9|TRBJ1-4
ASSSRDSEKLF
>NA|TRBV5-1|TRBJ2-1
ASSPAAGSVFNEQF
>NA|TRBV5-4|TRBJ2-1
ASSSVAANYNEQF
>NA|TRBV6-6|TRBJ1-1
ASSSFGGQASEAF
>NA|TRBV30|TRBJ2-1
AWSGQSTGRNEQF
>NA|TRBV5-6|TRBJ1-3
ASSLRQGENTIY
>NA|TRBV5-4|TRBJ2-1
ASTPGLAGSKQF
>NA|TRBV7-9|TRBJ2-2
ASRFSQGGGELF
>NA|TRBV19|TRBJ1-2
ASSPRRGNYGYT
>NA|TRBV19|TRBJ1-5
ASREGTGGSQPQH
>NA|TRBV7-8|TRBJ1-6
ASSLGRTGSSYNSPLH
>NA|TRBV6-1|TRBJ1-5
ASGKGRSDQPQH
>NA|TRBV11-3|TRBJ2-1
ASSLTGQGYNEQF
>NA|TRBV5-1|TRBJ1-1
ASSLGATGGAEAF
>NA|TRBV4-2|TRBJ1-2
ASSPSLVRGADYGYT
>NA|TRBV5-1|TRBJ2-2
ASRIRAGENTGELF
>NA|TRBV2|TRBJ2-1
ASGRGDYGNEQF
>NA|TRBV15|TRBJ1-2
ATSGQGEGYT
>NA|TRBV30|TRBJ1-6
AWSRGQGRNSPLH
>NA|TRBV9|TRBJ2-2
ASSVGLAGHTGELF
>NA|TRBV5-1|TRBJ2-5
ASSLAEGYETQY
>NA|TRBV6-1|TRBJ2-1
ASGSGGSYNEQF
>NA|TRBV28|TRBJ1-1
ASSSTGAATEAF
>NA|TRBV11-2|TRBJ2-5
ASSLETGGLETQY
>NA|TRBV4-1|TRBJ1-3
ASSQPDREAGNTIY
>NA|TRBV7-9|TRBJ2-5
ASSLISLVWTAQETQY
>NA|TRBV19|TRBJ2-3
ASSVLAGWSTDTQY
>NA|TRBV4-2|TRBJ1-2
ASSQVPPGVNYGYT
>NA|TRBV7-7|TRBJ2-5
ASSLVRSGKETQY
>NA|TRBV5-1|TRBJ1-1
ASSLGVQGPLATEAF
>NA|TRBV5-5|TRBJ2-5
ASSFGTDDRETQY
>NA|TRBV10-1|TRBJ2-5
ASKGGKPETQY
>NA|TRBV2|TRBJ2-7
ASKWGGQGRDEQY
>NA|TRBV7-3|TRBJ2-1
ASSLWRDNEQF
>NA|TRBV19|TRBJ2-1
ASSVPRLAGYNEQF
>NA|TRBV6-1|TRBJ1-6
ASRGTGLSSPLH
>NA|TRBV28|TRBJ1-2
ASSSGQGADYGYT
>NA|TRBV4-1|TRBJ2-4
ASSQGRTVDIQY
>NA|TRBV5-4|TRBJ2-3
ASSLGGASTDTQY
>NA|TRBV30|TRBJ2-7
AWSTGASSYEQY
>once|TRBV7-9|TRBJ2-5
ASSKPAETQY
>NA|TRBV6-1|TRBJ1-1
ASSPGQGYTEAF
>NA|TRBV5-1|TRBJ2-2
ASSLVANTGELF
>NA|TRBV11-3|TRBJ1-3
ATSDLGNTIY
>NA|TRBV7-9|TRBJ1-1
ASSYGQGGTF
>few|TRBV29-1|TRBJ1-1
SVVYKGHPPTEAF
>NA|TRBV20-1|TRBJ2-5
STLREETQY
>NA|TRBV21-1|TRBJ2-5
ASSKVQGPSLETQY
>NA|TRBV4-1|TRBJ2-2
ASSQDPGETGELF
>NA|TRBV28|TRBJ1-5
ASSLGSGNQPQH
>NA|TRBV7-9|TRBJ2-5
ASSLSPTQETQY
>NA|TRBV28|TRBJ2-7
ASSSGQGAYEQY
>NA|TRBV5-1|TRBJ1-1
ASSWEEDTEAF
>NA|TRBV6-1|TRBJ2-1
ASSVARGRRSYNEQF
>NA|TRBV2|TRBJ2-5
ASSALAVQETQY
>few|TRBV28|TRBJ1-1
ASSLHRGNTEAF